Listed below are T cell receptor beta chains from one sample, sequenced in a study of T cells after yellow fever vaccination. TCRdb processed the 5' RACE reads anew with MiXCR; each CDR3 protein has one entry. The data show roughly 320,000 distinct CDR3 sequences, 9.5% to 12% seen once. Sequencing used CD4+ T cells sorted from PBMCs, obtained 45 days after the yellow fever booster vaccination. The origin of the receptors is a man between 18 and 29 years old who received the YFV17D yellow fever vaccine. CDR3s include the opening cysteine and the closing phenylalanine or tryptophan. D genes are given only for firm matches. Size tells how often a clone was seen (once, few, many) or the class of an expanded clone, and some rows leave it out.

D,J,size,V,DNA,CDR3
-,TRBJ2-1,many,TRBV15,TGTGCCACCAGCCCTAAGCCAGGGCATGAGCAGTTCTTC,CATSPKPGHEQFF
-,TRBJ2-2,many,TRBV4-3,TGCGCCAGCAGCCAAGGCGGGACCGGGGAGCTGTTTTTT,CASSQGGTGELFF
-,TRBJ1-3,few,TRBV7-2,TGTGCCAGCAGCTCCGAAGGGCTTGCTGGAAACACCATATATTTT,CASSSEGLAGNTIYF
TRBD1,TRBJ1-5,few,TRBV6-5,TGTGCCAGCAGTTACAGGTGGGACAGTTATAGCAATCAGCCCCAGCATTTT,CASSYRWDSYSNQPQHF
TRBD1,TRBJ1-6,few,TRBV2,TGTGCCAGCAGTGAAGTTGACGGGACAGGTGGTTCACCCCTCCACTTT,CASSEVDGTGGSPLHF
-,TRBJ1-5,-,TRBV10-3,TGTGCCATCAGTGAGGGGGGAACAGGCCATCAGCCCCAGCATTTT,CAISEGGTGHQPQHF
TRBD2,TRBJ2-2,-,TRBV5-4,TGTGCCAGCAGCCTCCTAGCGGGGGGGCGAACCGGGGAGCTGTTTTTT,CASSLLAGGRTGELFF
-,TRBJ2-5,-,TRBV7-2,TGTGCCAGCAGCTTAGGCGGGCCTAGACGAGAGACCCAGTACTTC,CASSLGGPRRETQYF
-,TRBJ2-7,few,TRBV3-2,TGTGCCAGCAGCCAAGAACCCGGGGAAGGGTACGAGCAGTACTTC,CASSQEPGEGYEQYF
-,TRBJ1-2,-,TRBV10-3,TGTGCCATCGCGGCCCGGGCAGCTTTTACTTATGGCTACACCTTC,CAIAARAAFTYGYTF
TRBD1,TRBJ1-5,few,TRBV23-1,TGCGCCAGCAGAAGGACAGGCGACAATCAGCCCCAGCATTTT,CASRRTGDNQPQHF
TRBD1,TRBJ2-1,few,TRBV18,TGTGCCAGCTCACCACCGGGACAGGGGTACTCCTACAATGAGCAGTTCTTC,CASSPPGQGYSYNEQFF
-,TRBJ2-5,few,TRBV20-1,TGCAGTGCTAGAAGAGCTGCGGGGCGGGAAGAGACCCAGTACTTC,CSARRAAGREETQYF
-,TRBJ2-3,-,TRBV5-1,TGCGCCAGCAGCCCGGACGTGTTGGATACGCAGTATTTT,CASSPDVLDTQYF
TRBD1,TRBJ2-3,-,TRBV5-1,TGCGCCAGCATGCCGGGACAGGGACCAGATACGCAGTATTTT,CASMPGQGPDTQYF
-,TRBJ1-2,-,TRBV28,TGTGCCAGCAGTGCCCAACAACAGGGAAGTGGCTACACCTTC,CASSAQQQGSGYTF
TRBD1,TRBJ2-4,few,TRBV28,TGTGCCAGCAGTGAGGGACAGGAAAACATTCAGTACTTC,CASSEGQENIQYF
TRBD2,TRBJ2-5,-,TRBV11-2,TGTGCCAGCAGCCGGGAGGTGGGGACCCAGTACTTC,CASSREVGTQYF
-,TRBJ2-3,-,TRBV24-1,TGTGCCACCAGTGATTTGGGGGGACCCACAGATACGCAGTATTTT,CATSDLGGPTDTQYF
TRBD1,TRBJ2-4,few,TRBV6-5,TGTGCCAGCAGTTACTCGACAGGGAGTGTAACCAAAAACATTCAGTACTTC,CASSYSTGSVTKNIQYF
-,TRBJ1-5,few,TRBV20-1,TGCAGTGCTAGTGAAAGCAATCAGCCCCAGCATTTT,CSASESNQPQHF
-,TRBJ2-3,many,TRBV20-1,TGCAGTCAAAAGTGGAGAGGGACAGATACGCAGTATTTT,CSQKWRGTDTQYF
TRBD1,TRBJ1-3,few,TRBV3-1,TGTGCCAGCAGCCTTTGGCGAACAGGGACAGAGGGAAACACCATATATTTT,CASSLWRTGTEGNTIYF
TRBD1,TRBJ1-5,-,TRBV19,TGTGCCAGTAGTATAAACACAGGGGGTGGACAGCCCCAGCATTTT,CASSINTGGGQPQHF
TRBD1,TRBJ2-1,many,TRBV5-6,TGTGCCAGCAGCTCACCGACTTTAGACAGGGGCTCCTACAATGAGCAGTTCTTC,CASSSPTLDRGSYNEQFF
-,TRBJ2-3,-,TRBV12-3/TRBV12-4,TGTGCCAGCAGTTTACCCGGGAGCAAAGCAGATACGCAGTATTTT,CASSLPGSKADTQYF
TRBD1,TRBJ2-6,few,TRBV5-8,TGTGCCAGCAGCACGGGGACAGGAACCTCTGGGGCCAACGTCCTGACTTTC,CASSTGTGTSGANVLTF
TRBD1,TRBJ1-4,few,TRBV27,TGTGCCAGCGGGGGACAGGAATATGAAAAACTGTTTTTT,CASGGQEYEKLFF
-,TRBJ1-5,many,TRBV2,TGTGCCAGCAGTGACATCGTCAGCAATCAGCCCCAGCATTTT,CASSDIVSNQPQHF
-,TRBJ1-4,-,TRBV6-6,TGTGCCAGCAGTTACTCGACGAGGGGAGAAAAACTGTTTTTT,CASSYSTRGEKLFF
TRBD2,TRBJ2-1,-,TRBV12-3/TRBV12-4,TGTGCCAGCAGTTTCGGCGCTACTAGCGGGGGGGATTGGGAGCAGTTCTTC,CASSFGATSGGDWEQFF
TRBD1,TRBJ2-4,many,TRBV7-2,TGTGCCAGCAGCTTAGCTGGGACAGGGGGGAACATTCAGTACTTC,CASSLAGTGGNIQYF
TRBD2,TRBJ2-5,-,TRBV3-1,TGTGCCAGCAGCAAGACTAGCGGGGGGTACCAAGAGACCCAGTACTTC,CASSKTSGGYQETQYF
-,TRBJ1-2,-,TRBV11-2,TGTGCCAGCAGCTTAGATCGAGGGGAACTTTTGGGCTACACCTTC,CASSLDRGELLGYTF
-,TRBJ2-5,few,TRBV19,TGTGCCAGTACCTCCAGATTTCAAGAGACCCAGTACTTC,CASTSRFQETQYF
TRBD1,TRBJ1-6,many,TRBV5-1,TGCGCCAGCAGCATAGACAGGGGAAATTCACCCCTCCACTTT,CASSIDRGNSPLHF
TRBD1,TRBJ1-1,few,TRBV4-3,TGCGCCAGCAGCCACCTGACAGGGATTAACACTGAAGCTTTCTTT,CASSHLTGINTEAFF
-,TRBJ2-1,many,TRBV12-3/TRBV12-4,TGTGCCAGCAGGTTACAGGGACTCTCCTACAATGAGCAGTTCTTC,CASRLQGLSYNEQFF
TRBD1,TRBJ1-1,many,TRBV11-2,TGTGCCAGCAGCTTAGAGGCAGGGGGTGGCACTGAAGCTTTCTTT,CASSLEAGGGTEAFF
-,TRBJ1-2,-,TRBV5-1,TGCGCCAGCAGCCCCAGGGACTATGGCTACACCTTC,CASSPRDYGYTF
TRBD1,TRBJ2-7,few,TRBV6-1,TGTGCCAGCAAACAGGGGTACAGCTCCTACGAGCAGTACTTC,CASKQGYSSYEQYF
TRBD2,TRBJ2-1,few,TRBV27,TGTGCCAGCTTTGAGATGGCGGGGGGGCTGAACAATGAGCAGTTCTTC,CASFEMAGGLNNEQFF
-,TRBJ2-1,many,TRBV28,TGTGCCAGCACATCTGCGGGGCTCCAGAGCTCCTACAATGAGCAGTTCTTC,CASTSAGLQSSYNEQFF
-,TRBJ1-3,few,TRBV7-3,TGTGCCAGCAGCTCGGGCCTCTCTGGAAACACCATATATTTT,CASSSGLSGNTIYF
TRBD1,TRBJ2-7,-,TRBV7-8,TGTGCCAGCAGCCCTCAAACCGGGACAGGCTACGAGCAGTACTTC,CASSPQTGTGYEQYF
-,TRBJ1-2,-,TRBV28,TGTGCCAGCAGTTCAGCCTATGGCTACACCTTC,CASSSAYGYTF
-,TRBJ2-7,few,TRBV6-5,TGTGCCAGCAGGGCCGCTGACAGGCTTCACGAGCAGTACTTC,CASRAADRLHEQYF
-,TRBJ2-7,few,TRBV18,TGTGCCAGCTCACCAACGAATGGGGACGAGCAGTACTTC,CASSPTNGDEQYF
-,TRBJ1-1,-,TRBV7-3,TGTGCCAGCAGGGGGATGGAGAACACTGAAGCTTTCTTT,CASRGMENTEAFF
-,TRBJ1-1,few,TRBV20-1,TGCAGTGCTAGAGTCGGGGGCACTGAAGCTTTCTTT,CSARVGGTEAFF
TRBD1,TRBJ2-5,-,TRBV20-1,TGCAGTGCTAGATCTGGAGGGACAGGGCCACAAGAGACCCAGTACTTC,CSARSGGTGPQETQYF
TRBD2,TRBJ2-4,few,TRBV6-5,TGTGCCAGCAGTACGCGGGGGAGGGCCAAAAACATTCAGTACTTC,CASSTRGRAKNIQYF
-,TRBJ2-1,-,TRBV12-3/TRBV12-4,TGTGCCAGCAGTTTTAAGATCCACAATGAGCAGTTCTTC,CASSFKIHNEQFF
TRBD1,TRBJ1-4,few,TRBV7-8,TGTGCCAGCAGCCTCCGGGACAGGGAAGGAAAACTGTTTTTT,CASSLRDREGKLFF
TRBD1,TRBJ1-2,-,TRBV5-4,TGTGCCAGCAGCTTGACTGGACAGGGGGCTTTTGGCTACACCTTC,CASSLTGQGAFGYTF
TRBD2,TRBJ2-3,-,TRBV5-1,TGCGCCAGCAGCTTGATGGGGACTAGGAAAGATACGCAGTATTTT,CASSLMGTRKDTQYF
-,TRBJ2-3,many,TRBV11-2,TGTGCCAGCAGCCAGGGGGAGGGGGATACGCAGTATTTT,CASSQGEGDTQYF
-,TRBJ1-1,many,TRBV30,TGTGCCTGGAACCCCGGGACGTTGAACACTGAAGCTTTCTTT,CAWNPGTLNTEAFF
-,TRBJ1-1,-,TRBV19,TGTGCCAGCACAGGGATGAACACTGAAGCTTTCTTT,CASTGMNTEAFF
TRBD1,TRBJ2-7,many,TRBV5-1,TGCGCCAGCAGCCCTGTTCCAGGGGGCGAGCAGTACTTC,CASSPVPGGEQYF